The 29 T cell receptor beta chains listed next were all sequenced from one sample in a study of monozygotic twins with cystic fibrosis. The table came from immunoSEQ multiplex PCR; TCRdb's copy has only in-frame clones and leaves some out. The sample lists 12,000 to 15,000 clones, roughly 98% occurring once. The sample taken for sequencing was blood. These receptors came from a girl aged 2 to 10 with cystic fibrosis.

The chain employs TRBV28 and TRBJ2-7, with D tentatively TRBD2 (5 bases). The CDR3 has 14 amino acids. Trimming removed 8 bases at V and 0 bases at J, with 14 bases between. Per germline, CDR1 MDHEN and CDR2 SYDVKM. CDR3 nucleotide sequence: TGTGCCAGCCATGCACGGGGTTCCTCCTACGAGCAGTACTTC. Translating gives CASHARGSSYEQYF.

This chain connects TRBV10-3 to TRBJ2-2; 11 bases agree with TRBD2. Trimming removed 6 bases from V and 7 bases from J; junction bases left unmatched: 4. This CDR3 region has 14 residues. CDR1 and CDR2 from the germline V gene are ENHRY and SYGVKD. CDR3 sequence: CAIRTSGTDGELFF. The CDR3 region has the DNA TGTGCCATCAGGACTAGCGGGACGGACGGGGAGCTGTTTTTT.

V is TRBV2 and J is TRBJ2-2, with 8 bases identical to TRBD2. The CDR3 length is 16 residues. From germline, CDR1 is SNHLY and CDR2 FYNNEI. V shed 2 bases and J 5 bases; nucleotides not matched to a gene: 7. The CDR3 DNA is TGTGCCAGCAGTGAAAATAGCGGGATATCTACCGGGGAGCTGTTTTTT. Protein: CASSENSGISTGELFF.

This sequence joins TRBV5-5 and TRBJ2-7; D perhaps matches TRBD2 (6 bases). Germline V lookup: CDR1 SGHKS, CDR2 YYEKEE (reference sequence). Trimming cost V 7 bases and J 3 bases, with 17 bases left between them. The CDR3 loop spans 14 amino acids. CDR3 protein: CASRQAGRGYEQYF. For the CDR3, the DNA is TGTGCCAGCCGACAAGCGGGTAGAGGCTACGAGCAGTACTTC.

For the CDR3, the DNA is TGTGCCAGTAGGGCAGGGGAGTATAGCAATCAGCCCCAGCATTTT. Its protein product is CASRAGEYSNQPQHF. This chain connects TRBV19 to TRBJ1-5; TRBD1 is a possible D gene (6 bases). Trimming left V 6 bases short and J 0 bases short, with 12 bases between. The CDR3 consists of 15 residues. CDR1 LNHDA and CDR2 SQIVND come from the germline V gene (reference sequence). Filled out from reference TRBV19 and TRBJ1-5, the complete variable domain reads DGGITQSPKYLFRKEGQNVTLSCEQNLNHDAMYWYRQDPGQGLRLIYYSQIVNDFQKGDIAEGYSVSREKKESFPLTVTSAQKNPTAFYLCASRAGEYSNQPQHFGDGTRLSIL.

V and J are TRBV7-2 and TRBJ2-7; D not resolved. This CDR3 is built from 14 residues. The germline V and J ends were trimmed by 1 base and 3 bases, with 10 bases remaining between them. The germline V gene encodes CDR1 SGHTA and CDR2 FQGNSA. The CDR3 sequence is CASSLGLWRYEQYF. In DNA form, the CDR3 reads TGTGCCAGCAGCTTAGGGCTATGGCGCTACGAGCAGTACTTC.

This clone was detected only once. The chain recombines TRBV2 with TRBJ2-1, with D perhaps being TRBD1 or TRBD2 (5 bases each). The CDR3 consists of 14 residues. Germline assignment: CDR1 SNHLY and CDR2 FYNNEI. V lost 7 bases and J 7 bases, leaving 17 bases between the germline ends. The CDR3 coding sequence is TGTGCCAGCAAACAGGAGGCCTCGGGGAATGAGCAGTTCTTC. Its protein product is CASKQEASGNEQFF.

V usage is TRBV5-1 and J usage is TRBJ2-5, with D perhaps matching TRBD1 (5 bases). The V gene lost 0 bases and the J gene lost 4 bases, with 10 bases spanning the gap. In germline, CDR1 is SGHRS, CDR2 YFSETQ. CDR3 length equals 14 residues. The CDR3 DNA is TGCGCCAGCAGCTTGGAACAGGTCCGAGAGACCCAGTACTTC. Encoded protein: CASSLEQVRETQYF.

The chain's CDR3 is CASSVDGFGNTIYF. CDR3 DNA: TGTGCCAGCAGTGTAGATGGGTTTGGAAACACCATATATTTT. The gene calls are TRBV2 and TRBJ1-3; D is uncertain. This CDR3 is built from 14 residues. The ends were cut back, 4 bases at V and 3 bases at J, with 10 bases in the middle. Germline CDR1 and CDR2: SNHLY and FYNNEI.

The CDR3, as DNA: TGTGCCAGCAGTTTCGGACGGACCTCCTACAATGAGCAGTTCTTC. This encodes CASSFGRTSYNEQFF. This chain joins TRBV27 and TRBJ2-1; D uncertain. CDR1 is MNHEY and CDR2 is SMNVEV in the germline V gene (reference sequence). Deletions cut 3 bases from V and 0 bases from J, with 9 bases between. The CDR3 runs 15 residues.

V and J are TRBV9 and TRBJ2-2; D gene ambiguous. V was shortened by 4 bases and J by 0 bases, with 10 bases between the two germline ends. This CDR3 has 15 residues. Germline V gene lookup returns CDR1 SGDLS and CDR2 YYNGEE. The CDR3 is CASSPQLSNTGELFF. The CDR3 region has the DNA TGTGCCAGCAGCCCTCAACTTTCGAACACCGGGGAGCTGTTTTTT. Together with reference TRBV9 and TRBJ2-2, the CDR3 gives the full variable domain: DSGVTQTPKHLITATGQRVTLRCSPRSGDLSVYWYQQSLDQGLQFLIQYYNGEERAKGNILERFSAQQFPDLHSELNLSSLELGDSALYFCASSPQLSNTGELFFGEGSRLTVL.

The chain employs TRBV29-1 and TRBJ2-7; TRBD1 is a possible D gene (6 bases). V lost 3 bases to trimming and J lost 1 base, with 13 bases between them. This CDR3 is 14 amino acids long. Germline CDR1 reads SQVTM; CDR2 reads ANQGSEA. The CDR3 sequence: CSVDEGDGSYEQYF. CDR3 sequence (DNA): TGCAGCGTTGATGAGGGGGATGGATCCTACGAGCAGTACTTC.

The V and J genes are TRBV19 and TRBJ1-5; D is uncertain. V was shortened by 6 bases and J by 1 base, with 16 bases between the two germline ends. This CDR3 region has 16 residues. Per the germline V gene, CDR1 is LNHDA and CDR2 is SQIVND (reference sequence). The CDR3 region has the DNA TGTGCCAGTAGCCCCGTACGGCTTCTGAGCAATCAGCCCCAGCATTTT. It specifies CASSPVRLLSNQPQHF.

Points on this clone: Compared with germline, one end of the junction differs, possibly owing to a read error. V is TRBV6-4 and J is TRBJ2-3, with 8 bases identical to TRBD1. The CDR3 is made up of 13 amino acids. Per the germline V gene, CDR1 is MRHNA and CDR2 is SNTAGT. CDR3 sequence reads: CAGSEQGADTQYF. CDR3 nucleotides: TGTGCCGGCAGTGAACAGGGGGCAGATACGCAGTATTTT.

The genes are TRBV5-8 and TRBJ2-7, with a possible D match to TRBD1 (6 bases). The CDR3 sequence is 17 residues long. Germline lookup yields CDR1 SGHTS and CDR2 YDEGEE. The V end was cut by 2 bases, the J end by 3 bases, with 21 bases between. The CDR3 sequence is CASSFFRGVGQNYEQYF. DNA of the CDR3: TGTGCCAGCAGCTTCTTCCGTGGAGTAGGACAGAACTACGAGCAGTACTTC. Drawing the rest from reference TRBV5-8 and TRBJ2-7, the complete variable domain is EAGVTQSPTHLIKTRGQQATLRCSPISGHTSVYWYQQALGLGLQFLLWYDEGEERNRGNFPPRFSGRQFPNYSSELNVNALELEDSALYLCASSFFRGVGQNYEQYFGPGTRLTVT.

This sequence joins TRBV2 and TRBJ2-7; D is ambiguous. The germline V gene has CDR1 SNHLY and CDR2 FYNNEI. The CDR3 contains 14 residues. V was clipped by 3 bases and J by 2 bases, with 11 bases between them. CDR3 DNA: TGTGCCAGCAGTGACGAACAGATCACCTACGAGCAGTACTTC. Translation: CASSDEQITYEQYF.

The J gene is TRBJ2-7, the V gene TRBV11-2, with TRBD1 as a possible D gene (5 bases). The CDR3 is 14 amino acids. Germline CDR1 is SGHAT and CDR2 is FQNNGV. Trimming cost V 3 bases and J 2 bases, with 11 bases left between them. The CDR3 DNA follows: TGTGCCAGCAGCTTTAATGGGGCCACCTACGAGCAGTACTTC. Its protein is CASSFNGATYEQYF.

The CDR3 loop reads CASSTETGLFYGYTF. Written as DNA, the CDR3 is TGTGCCAGCAGCACCGAGACAGGTCTCTTCTATGGCTACACCTTC. The J gene is TRBJ1-2, the V gene TRBV5-4; tentative D call: TRBD1 (6 bases). The CDR3 is 15 residues long. Germline values: CDR1 SGHNT, CDR2 YYREEE (reference sequence). Trimming left V 4 bases short and J 4 bases short, with 17 bases between. Full variable domain (missing parts from reference TRBV5-4 and TRBJ1-2): ETGVTQSPTHLIKTRGQQVTLRCSSQSGHNTVSWYQQALGQGPQFIFQYYREEENGRGNFPPRFSGLQFPNYSSELNVNALELDDSALYLCASSTETGLFYGYTFGSGTRLTVV.

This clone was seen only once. CDR3 protein: CASSPSIARGPRYCNQPQHF. The CDR3 nucleotides are TGCGCCAGCAGTCCCTCTATTGCGCGGGGGCCTAGGTATTGCAATCAGCCCCAGCATTTT. The chain recombines TRBV10-1 with TRBJ1-5; D possibly corresponds to TRBD1 (6 bases). The CDR3 spans 20 residues. Germline V gene lookup returns CDR1 WNHNN and CDR2 SYGVQD (reference sequence). V lost 5 bases and J lost 2, with 28 bases in between.

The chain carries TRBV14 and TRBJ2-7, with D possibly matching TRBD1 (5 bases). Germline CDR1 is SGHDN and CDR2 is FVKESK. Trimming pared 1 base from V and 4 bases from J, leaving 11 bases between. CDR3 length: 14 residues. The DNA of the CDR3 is TGTGCCAGCAGCCAAGCGGGCAGGGCGTACGAGCAGTACTTC. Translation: CASSQAGRAYEQYF.

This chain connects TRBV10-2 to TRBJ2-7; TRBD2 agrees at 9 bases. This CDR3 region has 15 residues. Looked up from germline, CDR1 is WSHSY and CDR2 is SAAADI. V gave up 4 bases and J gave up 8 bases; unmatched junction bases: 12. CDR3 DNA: TGCGCCAGCAGTGCCATCGTGATAGCGGGAGCACAGCAGTACTTC. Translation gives CASSAIVIAGAQQYF.

The CDR3 DNA sequence: TGTGCCAGCAGCCCCACTGTGGGGGCAGGGAGGAACACTGAAGCTTTCTTT. Translated: CASSPTVGAGRNTEAFF. The chain combines TRBV21-1 with TRBJ1-1; whether TRBD1, the table's D call, matches the DNA was not checked. TRBV21-1 is described as a pseudogene. This CDR3 is 17 amino acids long.

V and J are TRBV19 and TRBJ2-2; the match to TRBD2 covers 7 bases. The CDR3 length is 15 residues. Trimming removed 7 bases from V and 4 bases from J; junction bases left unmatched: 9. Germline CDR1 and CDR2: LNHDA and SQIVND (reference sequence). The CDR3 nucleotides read TGTGCCAGTACGGGGGGACTTGCGAGCACCGGGGAGCTGTTTTTT. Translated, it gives CASTGGLASTGELFF.

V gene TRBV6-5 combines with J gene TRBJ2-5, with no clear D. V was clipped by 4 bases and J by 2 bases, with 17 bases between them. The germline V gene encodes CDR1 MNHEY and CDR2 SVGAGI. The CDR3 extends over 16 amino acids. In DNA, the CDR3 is TGTGCCAGCAGTTCTTTTAGAGGAGTCGCACAAGAGACCCAGTACTTC. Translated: CASSSFRGVAQETQYF.

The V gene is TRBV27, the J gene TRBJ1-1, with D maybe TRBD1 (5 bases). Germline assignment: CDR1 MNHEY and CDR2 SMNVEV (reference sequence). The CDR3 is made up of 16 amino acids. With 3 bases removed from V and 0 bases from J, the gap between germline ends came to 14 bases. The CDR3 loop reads CASSFSRGLLNTEAFF. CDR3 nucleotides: TGTGCCAGCAGTTTTTCGAGGGGACTATTGAACACTGAAGCTTTCTTT.

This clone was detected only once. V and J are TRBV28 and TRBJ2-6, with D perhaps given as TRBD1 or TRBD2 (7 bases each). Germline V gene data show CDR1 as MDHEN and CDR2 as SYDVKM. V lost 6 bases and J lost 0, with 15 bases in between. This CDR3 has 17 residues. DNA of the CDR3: TGTGCCAGCAGGGGAGGGACAGTACTCTCTGGGGCCAACGTCCTGACTTTC. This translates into CASRGGTVLSGANVLTF.

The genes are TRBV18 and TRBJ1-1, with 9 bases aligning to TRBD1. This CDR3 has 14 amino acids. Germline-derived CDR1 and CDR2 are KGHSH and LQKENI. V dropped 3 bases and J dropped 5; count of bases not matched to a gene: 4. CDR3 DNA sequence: TGTGCCAGCTCACCCGGACAGGGGAGGACTGAAGCTTTCTTT. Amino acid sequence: CASSPGQGRTEAFF.

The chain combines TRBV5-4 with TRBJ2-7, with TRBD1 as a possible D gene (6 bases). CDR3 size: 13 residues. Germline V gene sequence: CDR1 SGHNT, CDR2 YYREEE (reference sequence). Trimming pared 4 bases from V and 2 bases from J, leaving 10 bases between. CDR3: CASSPGQTYEQYF. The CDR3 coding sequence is TGTGCCAGCAGCCCCGGACAGACCTACGAGCAGTACTTC.

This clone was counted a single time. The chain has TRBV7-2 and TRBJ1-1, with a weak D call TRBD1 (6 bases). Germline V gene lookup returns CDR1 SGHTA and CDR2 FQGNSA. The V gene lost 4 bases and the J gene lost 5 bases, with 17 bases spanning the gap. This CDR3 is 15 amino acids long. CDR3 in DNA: TGTGCCAGCAGCTGGGGGCTGGGGGCGAGGACTGAAGCTTTCTTT. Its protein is CASSWGLGARTEAFF.